Sequencing of this T cell receptor (beta chain) was carried out in a study of T cell clonality in common variable immunodeficiency (dated by TCRdb to about 2015). Summary of the overall study and its limitations: Compared with healthy controls, CVID subjects showed increased TCRbeta clonality (t-test p = 0.018), a feature most characteristic of about a third of subjects. According to the authors, figuring out what caused the increased clonality in CVID would require sequencing the repertoires of T cell subpopulations. Although equal DNA input was used, an average of about 83,000 unique sequences per sample was obtained for controls, compared with some 30,000 for CVID samples. Reportedly, TCRbeta sequences from CVID had fewer deletions and N-nucleotide insertions, and highly modified clones with 13 or more V deletions were absent from CVID. Correlations of repertoire features with clinical complications were constrained by heterogeneity among patients within the CVID cohort. CVID subjects shared fewer TCRbeta clones with each other than healthy controls did (p < 0.0001).

For sequencing, equivalent amounts of genomic DNA were input from CVID and control samples. For every sample, a 60 bp segment covering the rearranged TCRbeta CDR3 region was amplified and then sequenced. The immunoSEQ assay, a bias-corrected multiplex PCR combined with high-throughput sequencing, was used for TCRbeta amplification. The original pipeline was this. Every unique nucleotide sequence was considered a clone and was annotated with V, D and J genes, copy number and frequency. Sequences were labeled productive if in frame, and non-productive if out of frame or containing stop codons. As previously described, clonality was computed from Shannon's entropy. The predicted amino acid sequences of productive clones were used to derive mean CDR3 Kyte-Doolittle hydropathy. The R hclust function was used to hierarchically cluster scaled V gene usage with Manhattan distance and complete linkage. To assess clone sharing by CDR3 amino acid sequence, 12 repertoires per group were resampled over 100 rounds. Repertoires were searched for approximately 77 published EBV-specific and a few hundred published CMV-specific TCRbeta sequences. Two CVID samples yielding fewer than 10,000 sequences were excluded from analysis, leaving approximately 40 CVID repertoires. The immuneACCESS repertoire file appears here via TCRdb, limited to in-frame rearrangements. These files lack a portion of the clones; in checked studies, under half of the deficit traces to unresolved V genes, and the cause of the others is not known. D and trimming come from the DNA, and the V and J calls and clone size come from that table. The table for this sample lists roughly 70,000 clones, none of them counted only once. In total, the top ten clones hold 1.7% of the sample.

Predominantly Caucasian heritage was noted among both the CVID patients and the healthy controls. Heparinized peripheral whole blood samples of roughly 5 to 8 ml were obtained from each donor. Genomic DNA from adults with common variable immune deficiency (CVID) and from healthy adult controls was the source for sequencing TCRbeta CDR3 repertoires. A total of 22 healthy adult volunteers (around 12 female and 10 male; age range roughly 23 to 75 years, mean age roughly 34) were included in the control group. Diluted blood was density-centrifuged over Hypaque 1077 or Ficoll-Paque to isolate peripheral blood mononuclear cells. Genomic DNA was obtained from unsorted mononuclear cells through either Qiagen column purification or a centrifugation-based method. V and J are trimmed by 6 bases and 7 bases, and the gene matches miss 9 bases of the junction. CDR1 DFQATT and CDR2 SNEGSKA were looked up in the germline V gene (reference sequence). The CDR3, from cysteine to phenylalanine, totals 14 residues. Of the CDR3's DNA, 33 bases were read; they are in frame from base 1.

The sample holds many counts of this clone. Its antigen target is currently unknown. The sequenced fragment ends 3 residues before the CDR3 boundary, so the rest is inferred from the germline J gene. This receptor was obtained from a person aged 18 to 75 in good health. The chain is encoded by TRBV20-1 joined to TRBJ2-1; 10 bases in between match TRBD1. Sequenced material: peripheral blood mononuclear cells. CDR3 reads: CSARRGQGWNEQFF. CDR3 DNA (partial): TGCAGTGCCCGACGGGGACAGGGGTGGAATGAG.